The 11 T cell receptor beta chains reported below all come from one sample, sequenced in a study of Ad26.COV2.S vaccination and SARS-CoV-2 variants (dated by TCRdb to about 2021). Sample treatment or condition, as interpreted from the label and publication: 19 received Ad26.COV2.S at low or high dose, single or two shots; a few received placebo; per-sample allocation not given. Repertoires of vaccine and placebo recipients were sequenced from samples collected on day 63 after the first injection. Library method: the immunoSEQ multiplex PCR assay. In its TCRdb copy, this immuneACCESS table keeps in-frame sequences only and misses some clones. Where compared with another copy, unresolved V genes explain less than half of these, and the others have no known cause. This sample is represented by hundreds of thousands of clones; around 87% of them were singletons. The ten largest account for 3.4% of the sample.

The sample here was peripheral blood, taken in a trial of Ad26.COV2.S vaccine versus placebo. These receptors were obtained from a person aged 18 to 59 who received the Ad26.COV2.S COVID-19 vaccine or a placebo.

The chain has TRBV6-4 and TRBJ2-2; D call uncertain. Trimming left V 2 bases short and J 1 base short, with 8 bases between. Germline assignment: CDR1 MRHNA and CDR2 SNTAGT. There are 15 residues in the CDR3. The DNA of the CDR3 is TGTGCCAGCAGTGACACAAGACAGAACACCGGGGAGCTGTTTTTT. Its protein product is CASSDTRQNTGELFF.

The V and J genes are TRBV7-6 and TRBJ1-1; D gene uncertain. The V and J ends lost 6 bases and 10 bases respectively, with 15 bases between them. The CDR3 runs to 12 residues. CDR1 and CDR2 (germline): SGHVS, FNYEAQ. The CDR3 is CASSSGVRRAFF. CDR3 DNA sequence: TGTGCCAGCAGTTCGGGCGTTCGAAGAGCTTTCTTT.

The chain uses TRBV6-5 and TRBJ2-7; D unclear. The CDR3 runs to 15 residues. The ends were cut back, 6 bases at V and 5 bases at J, with 20 bases in the middle. Per the germline V gene, CDR1 is MNHEY and CDR2 is SVGAGI. The CDR3: CASSYGQDRADEQYF. The CDR3 DNA reads TGTGCCAGCAGCTATGGGCAGGACCGTGCGGACGAGCAGTACTTC.

This chain connects TRBV6-5 to TRBJ2-5; D might be TRBD2 (6 bases). Germline V gives CDR1 MNHEY, CDR2 SVGAGI. The CDR3 spans 16 residues. The V gene lost 2 bases and the J gene lost 1 base, with 14 bases spanning the gap. CDR3: CASSYRRVRAQETQYF. DNA of the CDR3: TGTGCCAGCAGTTACCGGAGGGTAAGGGCCCAAGAGACCCAGTACTTC.

To note about this clone: Other nucleotide sequences from this sample produce the same CDR3. The chain carries TRBV7-9 and TRBJ2-7; TRBD2 matches 7 bases. The J segment lost 2 bases and the V segment lost 3 bases, leaving 4 bases of the junction unmatched. CDR3 size: 14 residues. Germline V gene sequence: CDR1 SEHNR, CDR2 FQNEAQ (reference sequence). The CDR3 nucleotides are TGTGCCAGCAGCTTGGGCCGGGGGGCCTACGAGCAGTACTTC. Protein product: CASSLGRGAYEQYF.

This rearrangement joins TRBV11-3 to TRBJ1-6; D is undetermined. The V gene lost 1 base and the J gene lost 7 bases, with 5 bases spanning the gap. The CDR3 totals 13 residues. Germline V lookup: CDR1 SGHNT, CDR2 YENEEA. The CDR3 DNA sequence: TGTGCCAGCAGCTTAGCACCGAATTCACCCCTCCACTTT. Its protein product is CASSLAPNSPLHF.

This clone was recorded once. The CDR3 sequence is CASSQDLRDSPSSYEQYF. CDR3 DNA: TGTGCCAGCAGCCAAGACTTGAGGGACAGCCCCAGCTCCTACGAGCAGTACTTC. The chain uses TRBV14 and TRBJ2-7, with TRBD1 matching 7 bases. Germline lookup yields CDR1 SGHDN and CDR2 FVKESK. The CDR3 consists of 18 residues. The J segment lost 0 bases and the V segment lost 0 bases, leaving 11 bases of the junction unmatched.

The V call is TRBV6-5, the J call TRBJ2-5; D not resolved. Deletions cut 6 bases from V and 5 bases from J, with 10 bases between. The germline V gene encodes CDR1 MNHEY and CDR2 SVGAGI. This CDR3 spans 12 amino acids. Here the CDR3 reads CASRGSTETQYF. The CDR3 DNA reads TGTGCCAGCAGGGGCAGTACGGAGACCCAGTACTTC.

The chain uses TRBV19 and TRBJ2-1; TRBD1 aligns across 9 bases. Germline trimming cut 9 bases from V and 10 bases from J; bases unmatched to any gene: 13. Germline V gene sequence: CDR1 LNHDA, CDR2 SQIVND (reference sequence). CDR3 length: 14 amino acids. This CDR3 is CASMDRGRKREQFF. The CDR3 DNA reads as TGTGCCAGCATGGACAGGGGTCGAAAAAGGGAGCAGTTCTTC.

Only a few counts were recorded for this clone. V is TRBV19 and J is TRBJ1-5; no clear D. CDR1 and CDR2 from the germline V gene are LNHDA and SQIVND (reference sequence). V was pared by 5 bases and J by 0 bases, with 8 bases between. CDR3 size: 14 residues. The CDR3 spells CASSRGLSNQPQHF. The CDR3 DNA reads TGTGCCAGTAGTCGGGGTCTTAGCAATCAGCCCCAGCATTTT.

This chain links TRBV4-1 with TRBJ1-2; possibly TRBD1 for D (5 bases). The CDR3 has 14 amino acids. The V and J ends lost 0 bases and 10 bases respectively, with 15 bases between them. Germline-derived CDR1 and CDR2 are MGHRA and YSYEKL. The CDR3 loop is CASSQETGGTDYTF. In DNA form, the CDR3 reads TGCGCCAGCAGCCAAGAAACGGGCGGGACCGACTACACCTTC.